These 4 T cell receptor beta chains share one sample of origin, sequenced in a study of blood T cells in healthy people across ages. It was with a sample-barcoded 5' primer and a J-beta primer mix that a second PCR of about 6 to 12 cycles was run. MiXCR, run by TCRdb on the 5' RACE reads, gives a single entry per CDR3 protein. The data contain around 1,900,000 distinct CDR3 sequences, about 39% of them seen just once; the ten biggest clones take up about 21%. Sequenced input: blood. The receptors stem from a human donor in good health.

The CDR3 DNA is TGCAGTGCTAGGGAGACTAGCGGGGCCCAAGAGACCCAGTACTTC. Its protein is CSARETSGAQETQYF. J is TRBJ2-5 and V is TRBV20-1; 11 bases are a match to TRBD2. Germline values: CDR1 DFQATT, CDR2 SNEGSKA (reference sequence). This CDR3 spans 15 amino acids. V was clipped by 3 bases and J by 1 base; unmatched bases: 4.

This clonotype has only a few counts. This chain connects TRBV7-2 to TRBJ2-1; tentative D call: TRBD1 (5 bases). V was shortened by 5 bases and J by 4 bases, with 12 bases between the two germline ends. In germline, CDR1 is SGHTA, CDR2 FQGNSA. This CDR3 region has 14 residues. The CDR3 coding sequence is TGTGCCAGCAGCCCAGAGACAGAATACAATGAGCAGTTCTTC. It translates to CASSPETEYNEQFF.

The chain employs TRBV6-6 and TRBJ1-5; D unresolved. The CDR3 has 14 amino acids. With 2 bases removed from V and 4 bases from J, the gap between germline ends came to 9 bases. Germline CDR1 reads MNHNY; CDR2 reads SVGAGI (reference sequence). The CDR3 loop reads CASSYRSGNQPQHF. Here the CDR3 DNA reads TGTGCCAGCAGTTACAGAAGCGGGAATCAGCCCCAGCATTTT.

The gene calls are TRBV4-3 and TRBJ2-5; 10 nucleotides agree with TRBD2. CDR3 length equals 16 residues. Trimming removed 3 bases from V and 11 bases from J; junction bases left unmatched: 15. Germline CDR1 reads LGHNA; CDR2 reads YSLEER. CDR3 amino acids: CASSQDLAGVDNEQYF. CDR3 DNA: TGCGCCAGCAGCCAGGACCTAGCGGGGGTTGACAATGAGCAGTACTTC.